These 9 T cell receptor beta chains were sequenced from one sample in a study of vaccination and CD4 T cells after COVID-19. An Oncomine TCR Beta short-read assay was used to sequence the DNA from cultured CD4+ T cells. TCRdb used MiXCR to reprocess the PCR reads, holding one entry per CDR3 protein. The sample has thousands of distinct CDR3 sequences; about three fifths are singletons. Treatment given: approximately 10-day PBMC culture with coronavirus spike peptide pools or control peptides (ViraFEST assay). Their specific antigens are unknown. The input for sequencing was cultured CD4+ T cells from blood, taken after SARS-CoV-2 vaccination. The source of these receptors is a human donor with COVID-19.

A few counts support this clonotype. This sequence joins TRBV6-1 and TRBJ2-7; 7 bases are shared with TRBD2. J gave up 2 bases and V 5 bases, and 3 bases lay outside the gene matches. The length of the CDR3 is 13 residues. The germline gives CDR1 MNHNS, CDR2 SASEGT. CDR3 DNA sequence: TGTGCCAGCAGTACGGGGACTACCTACGAGCAGTACTTC. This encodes CASSTGTTYEQYF.

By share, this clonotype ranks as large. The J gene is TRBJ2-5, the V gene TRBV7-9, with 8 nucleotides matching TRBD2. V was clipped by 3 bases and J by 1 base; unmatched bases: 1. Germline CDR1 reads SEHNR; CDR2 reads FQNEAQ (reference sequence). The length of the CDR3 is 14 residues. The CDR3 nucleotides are TGTGCCAGCAGCTTTGCGGGGGGCCAAGAGACCCAGTACTTC. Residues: CASSFAGGQETQYF.

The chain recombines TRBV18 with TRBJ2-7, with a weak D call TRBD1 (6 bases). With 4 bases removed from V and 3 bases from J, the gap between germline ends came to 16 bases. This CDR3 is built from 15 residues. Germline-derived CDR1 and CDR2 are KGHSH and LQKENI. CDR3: CASSLGAGVLYEQYF. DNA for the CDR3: TGTGCCAGCTCACTGGGGGCGGGTGTCCTCTACGAGCAGTACTTC.

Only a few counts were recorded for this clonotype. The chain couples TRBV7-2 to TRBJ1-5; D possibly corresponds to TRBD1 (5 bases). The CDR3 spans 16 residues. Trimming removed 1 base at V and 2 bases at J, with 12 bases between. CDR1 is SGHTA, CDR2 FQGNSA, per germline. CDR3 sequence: CASSLVGGGGNQPQHF. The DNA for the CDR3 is TGTGCCAGCAGCTTAGTAGGCGGGGGAGGCAATCAGCCCCAGCATTTT. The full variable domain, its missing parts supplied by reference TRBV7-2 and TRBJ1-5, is GAGVSQSPSNKVTEKGKDVELRCDPISGHTALYWYRQSLGQGLEFLIYFQGNSAPDKSGLPSDRFSAERTGGSVSTLTIQRTQQEDSAVYLCASSLVGGGGNQPQHFGDGTRLSIL.

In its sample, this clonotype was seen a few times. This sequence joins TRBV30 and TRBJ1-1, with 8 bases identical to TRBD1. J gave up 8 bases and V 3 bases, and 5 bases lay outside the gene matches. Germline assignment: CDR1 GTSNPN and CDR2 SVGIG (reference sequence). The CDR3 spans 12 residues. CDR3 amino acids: CAWRRRDREAFF. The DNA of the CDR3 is TGTGCCTGGAGGAGGAGGGACAGGGAAGCTTTCTTT. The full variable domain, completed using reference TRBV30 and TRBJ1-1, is SQTIHQWPATLVQPVGSPLSLECTVEGTSNPNLYWYRQAAGRGLQLLFYSVGIGQISSEVPQNLSASRPQDRQFILSSKKLLLSDSGFYLCAWRRRDREAFFGQGTRLTVV.

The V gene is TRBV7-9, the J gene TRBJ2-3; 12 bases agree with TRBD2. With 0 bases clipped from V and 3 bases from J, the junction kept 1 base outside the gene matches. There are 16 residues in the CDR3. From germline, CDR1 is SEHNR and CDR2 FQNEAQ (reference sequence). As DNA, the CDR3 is TGTGCCAGCAGCTTAGCGGGGACTAGCGGGACAGATACGCAGTATTTT. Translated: CASSLAGTSGTDTQYF.

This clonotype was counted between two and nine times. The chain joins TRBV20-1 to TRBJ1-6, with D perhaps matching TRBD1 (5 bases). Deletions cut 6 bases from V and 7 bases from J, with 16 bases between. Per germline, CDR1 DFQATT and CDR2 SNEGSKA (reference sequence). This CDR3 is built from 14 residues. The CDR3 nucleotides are TGCAGTGCAAATCAGGGCTTGGGGAATTCACCCCTCCACTTT. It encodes CSANQGLGNSPLHF.

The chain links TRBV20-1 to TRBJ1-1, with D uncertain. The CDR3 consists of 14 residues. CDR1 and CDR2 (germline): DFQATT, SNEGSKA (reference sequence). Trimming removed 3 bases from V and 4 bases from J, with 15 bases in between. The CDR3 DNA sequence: TGCAGTGCTAGCCGGACCGTGAGGAGCACTGAAGCTTTCTTT. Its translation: CSASRTVRSTEAFF.

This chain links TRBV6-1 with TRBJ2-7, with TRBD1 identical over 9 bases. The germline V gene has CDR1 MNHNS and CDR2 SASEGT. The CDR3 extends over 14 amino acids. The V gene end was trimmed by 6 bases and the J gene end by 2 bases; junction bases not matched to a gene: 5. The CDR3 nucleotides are TGTGCCAGCAGCCGGGACAGGGTCCCCTACGAGCAGTACTTC. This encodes CASSRDRVPYEQYF.